This TCR beta chain comes out of a study of persistence of HIV-infected CD4 T cells. The V gene lost 6 bases and the J gene lost 1 base, with 12 bases spanning the gap. Germline values: CDR1 MNHEY, CDR2 SVGAGI. The CDR3 covers 14 residues. The libraries were made with immunoSEQ version 4 in survey mode. Using immunoSEQ multiplex PCR, the repertoire was profiled, and TCRdb retains in-frame clones only, with some absent. This sample has under 25,000 clones, with about 62% found just once. Overlapping HIV-1 Gag 15-mer peptides at approximately 1 ug per peptide per mL were used. Sorting selected CD4+ T cells upregulating both CD40 ligand and CD69. Concerning this clone: Antigen specificity is unknown.

The clonotype originates from an adult woman with HIV who was CMV-seropositive. Here the sequenced sample was CD4+ T cells sorted from PBMCs after 18-hour stimulation, taken from a patient who received antiretroviral therapy. This chain connects TRBV6-5 to TRBJ2-5; the D call may be TRBD1 or TRBD2 (5 bases each). CDR3 amino acids: CASSLGRTQETQYF. CDR3 DNA: TGTGCCAGCAGCCTGGGACGGACCCAAGAGACCCAGTACTTC.